This section outlines one T cell receptor (beta chain) sequence together with its context. Its antigen is still unknown. Multiplex touch-down PCR amplified TRB using TRB-A and TRB-B pools in one tube. TCRdb re-called the multiplex PCR reads and gives one entry per CDR3 protein, without DNA. The sample spans approximately 11,000 distinct CDR3 sequences; the ten largest clones claim about 30%. Roughly 40,000 genome equivalents of blood DNA were amplified for TRB. These data are taken from a study of T cell clusters in autoimmune cytopenias. Germline CDR1 reads LNHDA; CDR2 reads SQIVND (reference sequence). The CDR3 covers 14 residues. Findings and limits, study-wide: Exclusive TRB clusters were almost three-fold more numerous in healthy donors than in active autoimmune hepatitis.

The same data also contributed to another study, on T cell repertoires in aging, cancer and after chemotherapy.

The chain links TRBV19 to TRBJ2-5; the D gene TCRdb calls, TRBD1, cannot be checked with no DNA. The specimen was peripheral blood. This TCR was sampled from a human donor in good health. The CDR3: CASSRDSRQETQYF. The variable domain in full, with the rest retrieved from reference TRBV19 and TRBJ2-5, is DGGITQSPKYLFRKEGQNVTLSCEQNLNHDAMYWYRQDPGQGLRLIYYSQIVNDFQKGDIAEGYSVSREKKESFPLTVTSAQKNPTAFYLCASSRDSRQETQYFGPGTRLLVL.